The rows below give T cell receptor beta chains drawn from one sample of a study of siplizumab effects on memory and regulatory T cells. Clones were sequenced by immunoSEQ multiplex PCR, and TCRdb holds only the in-frame ones, with some missing. The data hold 70,000 to 90,000 clones, with 85% to 95% observed a single time. Input material: CD8+ T cells sorted from blood. The receptors originated from a human donor in good health. Each CDR3 is given with its conserved first and last residue. Each record gives: D gene, V gene, CDR3 length, clone size, J gene, CDR3 DNA, CDR3 protein. D genes are given only for firm matches. Some rows mark clone size as missing; the rest say once, few, many or name a class of expanded clone.

-	TRBV7-3	12	-	TRBJ2-3	TGTGCCAGCAGCTTGGAGGGGGATACGCAGTATTTT	CASSLEGDTQYF
TRBD2	TRBV5-4	15	-	TRBJ2-1	TGTGCCAGCAGCTTGATTGGACTAGCTCCCAATGAGCAGTTCTTC	CASSLIGLAPNEQFF
-	TRBV27	14	once	TRBJ2-2	TGTGCCAGCAGTGAGCAGCCGAACACCGGGGAGCTGTTTTTT	CASSEQPNTGELFF
-	TRBV4-1	16	-	TRBJ1-3	TGCGCCAGCAGCCTAGACACGGGCCCCACTGGAAACACCATATATTTT	CASSLDTGPTGNTIYF
-	TRBV9	12	-	TRBJ2-2	TGTGCCAGCAGCGTCAGGGGCGGGGAGCTGTTTTTT	CASSVRGGELFF
-	TRBV19	12	-	TRBJ1-1	TGTGCCAGTAGTATATTAGGCACTGAAGCTTTCTTT	CASSILGTEAFF
TRBD1	TRBV9	14	-	TRBJ1-5	TGTGCCAGCAGCCAGGGGGGTATCAATCAGCCCCAGCATTTT	CASSQGGINQPQHF
-	TRBV11-3	14	-	TRBJ2-7	TGTGCCAGCAGCCAAACGGGGACCCTCTACGAGCAGTACTTC	CASSQTGTLYEQYF
-	TRBV5-1	12	-	TRBJ2-3	TGCGCCAGCAGCTTCAGCACAGATACGCAGTATTTT	CASSFSTDTQYF
TRBD1	TRBV7-8	15	-	TRBJ1-1	TGTGCCAGCAGCCCTGGACAGGTAGGGCTGCCAGAAGCTTTCTTT	CASSPGQVGLPEAFF
-	TRBV11-3	16	-	TRBJ2-5	TGTGCCAGCAGCTTCGCCAGCGTACAGGTTCCGGGGACCCAGTACTTC	CASSFASVQVPGTQYF
-	TRBV5-6	13	once	TRBJ1-1	TGTGCCAGCAGCTTGGGCAGTACACCTGAAGCTTTCTTT	CASSLGSTPEAFF
-	TRBV7-8	15	-	TRBJ1-6	TGTGCCAGCAGCTTATTCAAGACAGATTTCTCACCCCTCCACTTT	CASSLFKTDFSPLHF
TRBD1	TRBV7-9	12	-	TRBJ1-2	TGTGCCAGCAGCTCAAGACAGGGAGGCTACACCTTC	CASSSRQGGYTF
TRBD1	TRBV5-4	15	-	TRBJ1-2	TGTGCCAGCAGCTTGGTTCCAGGGGGCAACTATGGCTACACCTTC	CASSLVPGGNYGYTF
TRBD2	TRBV7-2	18	-	TRBJ2-5	TGTGCCAGCAGCTCGGGGACTAGCGGGGGCGTTTTTCTCGAGACCCAGTACTTC	CASSSGTSGGVFLETQYF
-	TRBV7-7	13	-	TRBJ2-1	TGTGCCAGCAGCTTAGTGGCGACCAATGAGCAGTTCTTC	CASSLVATNEQFF
TRBD2	TRBV5-6	18	-	TRBJ2-2	TGTGCCAGCAGCTTGCGGATGGTAGCGGGGGGGCGCACCGGGGAGCTGTTTTTT	CASSLRMVAGGRTGELFF
-	TRBV27	12	-	TRBJ1-5	TGTGCCAGCAGTTTTGGCAATCAGCCCCAGCATTTT	CASSFGNQPQHF
-	TRBV10-1	11	-	TRBJ1-2	TGCGCCAGCACAGGGTACTATGGCTACACCTTC	CASTGYYGYTF
-	TRBV6-5	15	-	TRBJ1-2	TGTGCCAGCAGTTACGTGGGGGCTAGTTACTATGGCTACACCTTC	CASSYVGASYYGYTF
-	TRBV5-6	12	-	TRBJ2-1	TGTGCCAGCAGCTTCAGCCACAATGAGCAGTTCTTC	CASSFSHNEQFF
-	TRBV9	13	-	TRBJ1-1	TGTGCCAGCAGCGTAGAAGGTGGAACTGAAGCTTTCTTT	CASSVEGGTEAFF
-	TRBV13	12	-	TRBJ2-5	TGTGCCAGCAGCTTAGAGGGGATGACCCAGTACTTC	CASSLEGMTQYF
-	TRBV30	13	once	TRBJ2-2	TGTGCCTGGATGGCGGGGCAGGGCGGGGAGCTGTTTTTT	CAWMAGQGGELFF
-	TRBV7-8	14	-	TRBJ2-7	TGTGCCAGCAGCTCCGGACAGTCCCAGGGCGAGCAGTACTTC	CASSSGQSQGEQYF
-	TRBV4-2	16	once	TRBJ1-2	TGTGCCAGCAGCCAACCTCTAGGTGGGGAGAACTATGGCTACACCTTC	CASSQPLGGENYGYTF
-	TRBV29-1	11	-	TRBJ1-2	TGCAGCGGACAGGAGAACTATGGCTACACCTTC	CSGQENYGYTF
TRBD1	TRBV4-1	16	-	TRBJ2-1	TGCGCCAGCAGCCAAGGTTTCGGACAGGGGGTCAATGAGCAGTTCTTC	CASSQGFGQGVNEQFF
-	TRBV5-5	12	-	TRBJ2-5	TGTGCCAGCAGCGGGGACCAAGAGACCCAGTACTTC	CASSGDQETQYF
TRBD2	TRBV4-1	16	few	TRBJ2-3	TGCGCCAGCAGCCAAGAGGGCTCGGGAGGGTCAGATACGCAGTATTTT	CASSQEGSGGSDTQYF
-	TRBV9	13	-	TRBJ1-2	TGTGCCAGCAGCGTACCTCTCGGTAATGGCTACACCTTC	CASSVPLGNGYTF